This T cell receptor beta chain derives from a study of T cell repertoires in cytomegalovirus infection. Overall study: Carrying CMV and the relevant HLA type showed in public TCR beta signatures.

TCRdb reprocessed the reads via MiXCR and lists one record per CDR3 protein. The sample gives about 740,000 distinct CDR3 sequences, 35% of which show up once; roughly 2.9% is in the top ten. This clonotype occurred many times. Trimming cost V 6 bases and J 3 bases, with 17 bases left between them. The germline V gene encodes CDR1 SGHTA and CDR2 FQGNSA. The CDR3 has 15 amino acids. The clonotype comes from a human donor in good health (CMV status not recorded). Some clones in this sample may be carry-over from other donors' samples. The sequenced material came from PBMCs. The chain combines TRBV7-2 with TRBJ2-5; perhaps TRBD2 as D (6 bases). In DNA, the CDR3 is TGTGCCAGCAGACTAGCCGGACGTTGGGAAGAGACCCAGTACTTC. The encoded protein is CASRLAGRWEETQYF. The variable domain in full, completed from reference TRBV7-2 and TRBJ2-5, reads GAGVSQSPSNKVTEKGKDVELRCDPISGHTALYWYRQSLGQGLEFLIYFQGNSAPDKSGLPSDRFSAERTGGSVSTLTIQRTQQEDSAVYLCASRLAGRWEETQYFGPGTRLLVL.